A single sample gave rise to the 24 T cell receptor beta chains below, sequenced in a study of blood T cell repertoires in COVID-19. The repertoire was sequenced with immunoSEQ multiplex PCR; TCRdb's copy has only in-frame clones and lacks some. The data hold over 250,000 clones, with 80% to 90% observed a single time. The material sequenced was peripheral blood. The receptors were sampled from a woman between 40 and 50 years old who had recovered from COVID-19.

This chain uses TRBV19 with TRBJ2-7; 9 nucleotides align to TRBD1. Germline-derived CDR1 and CDR2 are LNHDA and SQIVND (reference sequence). The CDR3 contains 16 residues. V lost 2 bases, J lost 5 bases, and 10 bases stayed unmatched. Here the CDR3 reads CASSIRRDRAVNEQYF. CDR3 nucleotide sequence: TGTGCCAGTAGTATACGGAGGGACAGGGCCGTCAACGAGCAGTACTTC. Full variable domain (rest looked up from reference TRBV19 and TRBJ2-7): DGGITQSPKYLFRKEGQNVTLSCEQNLNHDAMYWYRQDPGQGLRLIYYSQIVNDFQKGDIAEGYSVSREKKESFPLTVTSAQKNPTAFYLCASSIRRDRAVNEQYFGPGTRLTVT.

V is TRBV10-3 and J is TRBJ2-1; the match to TRBD2 covers 10 bases. With V trimmed by 4 bases and J by 10 bases, 4 bases remained unmatched. The CDR3 is made up of 13 amino acids. Germline V CDR1 and CDR2: ENHRY, SYGVKD. The CDR3 DNA is TGTGCCATCAGTGTTGGTAGCGGGGGGGAGCAGTTCTTC. Encoded protein: CAISVGSGGEQFF.

This chain joins TRBV7-3 and TRBJ2-3, with TRBD2 matching over 15 bases. Trimming removed 5 bases from V and 11 bases from J; junction bases left unmatched: 11. The CDR3 length is 16 residues. Germline assignment: CDR1 SGHTA and CDR2 FQGTGA. CDR3 DNA: TGTGCCAGCAGCCCTAACGGACTAGCGGGGGGGCTGTTGCAGTATTTT. Its translation: CASSPNGLAGGLLQYF.

V is TRBV18 and J is TRBJ2-7; D not resolved. In germline, CDR1 is KGHSH, CDR2 LQKENI. With 2 bases removed from V and 3 bases from J, the gap between germline ends came to 8 bases. The CDR3 runs to 13 residues. For the CDR3, the DNA is TGTGCCAGCTCACCAACGGCAGGCTACGAGCAGTACTTC. The encoded protein is CASSPTAGYEQYF.

The DNA of the CDR3 is TGTGCCAGCAGTTTGCTAGCGGGGGGTGGACAAGAGACCCAGTACTTC. Amino acid sequence: CASSLLAGGGQETQYF. J is TRBJ2-5 and V is TRBV27, with 11 bases lining up with TRBD2. Germline CDR1 reads MNHEY; CDR2 reads SMNVEV (reference sequence). CDR3 length: 16 residues. V shed 3 bases and J 2 bases; nucleotides not matched to a gene: 5.

The chain recombines TRBV10-3 with TRBJ2-7, with TRBD1 matching 9 bases. The germline V gene has CDR1 ENHRY and CDR2 SYGVKD. The length of the CDR3 is 14 residues. V shed 5 bases, J shed 1 base, and the junction held 3 bases outside the gene matches. The DNA for the CDR3 is TGTGCCATCAGTTTGGACAGGGGATCCTACGAGCAGTACTTC. Its protein is CAISLDRGSYEQYF.

CDR3 amino acids: CASSLYRGLDTQYF. Here the CDR3 DNA reads TGTGCCAGCAGTCTCTACAGGGGGCTGGATACGCAGTATTTT. The genes are TRBV25-1 and TRBJ2-3, with 9 bases fitting TRBD1. CDR1 and CDR2 (germline): MGHDK, SYGVNS. V shed 5 bases, J shed 6 bases, and the junction held 6 bases outside the gene matches. This CDR3 region has 14 residues.

V gene TRBV19 combines with J gene TRBJ1-1, with D possibly being TRBD1 (6 bases). The germline V and J ends were trimmed by 6 bases and 1 base, with 9 bases remaining between them. CDR1 is LNHDA, CDR2 SQIVND, per germline (reference sequence). The CDR3 is 13 residues long. DNA of the CDR3: TGTGCCAGTAGGGGCAGGGGGAACACTGAAGCTTTCTTT. This sequence encodes CASRGRGNTEAFF.

The rearrangement links TRBV5-6 to TRBJ1-4; D is ambiguous. V was shortened by 0 bases and J by 8 bases, with 11 bases between the two germline ends. CDR1 is SGHDT and CDR2 is YYEEEE in the germline V gene. The CDR3 has 14 residues. This CDR3 reads CASSLVDAGEKLFF. Here the CDR3 DNA reads TGTGCCAGCAGCTTGGTGGATGCGGGGGAAAAACTGTTTTTT. Full variable domain (outside the CDR3, taken from reference TRBV5-6 and TRBJ1-4): DAGVTQSPTHLIKTRGQQVTLRCSPKSGHDTVSWYQQALGQGPQFIFQYYEEEERQRGNFPDRFSGHQFPNYSSELNVNALLLGDSALYLCASSLVDAGEKLFFGSGTQLSVL.

J is TRBJ1-5 and V is TRBV19; a possible D gene is TRBD1 (6 bases). Trimming stripped 10 bases from V and 1 base from J, with 14 bases between. Germline V gene lookup returns CDR1 LNHDA and CDR2 SQIVND (reference sequence). This CDR3 is 14 amino acids long. The CDR3 spells CATEQGPSNQPQHF. In DNA, the CDR3 is TGTGCCACAGAACAGGGCCCAAGCAATCAGCCCCAGCATTTT. Variable domain in full (rest from reference TRBV19 and TRBJ1-5): DGGITQSPKYLFRKEGQNVTLSCEQNLNHDAMYWYRQDPGQGLRLIYYSQIVNDFQKGDIAEGYSVSREKKESFPLTVTSAQKNPTAFYLCATEQGPSNQPQHFGDGTRLSIL.

The chain recombines TRBV5-8 with TRBJ1-5, with 8 positions matching TRBD1. The CDR3 has 15 amino acids. CDR1 and CDR2 (germline): SGHTS, YDEGEE. Trimming removed 3 bases from V and 7 bases from J; junction bases left unmatched: 9. The CDR3 sequence: CASSSGTGLWQPQHF. The CDR3 region has the DNA TGTGCCAGCAGCTCCGGGACAGGCCTCTGGCAGCCCCAGCATTTT. The complete variable domain, with remaining parts taken from reference TRBV5-8 and TRBJ1-5, reads EAGVTQSPTHLIKTRGQQATLRCSPISGHTSVYWYQQALGLGLQFLLWYDEGEERNRGNFPPRFSGRQFPNYSSELNVNALELEDSALYLCASSSGTGLWQPQHFGDGTRLSIL.

The rearrangement uses TRBV15 and TRBJ1-5, with 10 nucleotides matching TRBD1. The CDR3 is 14 amino acids. Losses at the gene ends were 4 bases for V and 8 bases for J; bases not matched to a gene: 5. Germline loops: CDR1 LNHNV, CDR2 YYDKDF (reference sequence). Here the CDR3 DNA reads TGTGCCACCAGCAAAGACAGGGGGCGGGAGCCCCAGCATTTT. It translates to CATSKDRGREPQHF. Filled out from reference TRBV15 and TRBJ1-5, the complete variable domain reads DAMVIQNPRYQVTQFGKPVTLSCSQTLNHNVMYWYQQKSSQAPKLLFHYYDKDFNNEADTPDNFQSRRPNTSFCFLDIRSPGLGDTAMYLCATSKDRGREPQHFGDGTRLSIL.

The genes are TRBV5-1 and TRBJ1-1, with unresolved D. This CDR3 region has 17 residues. Trimming cost V 1 base and J 5 bases, with 21 bases left between them. Germline CDR1 and CDR2: SGHRS and YFSETQ. The chain's CDR3 is CASSLSWRSTSGTEAFF. CDR3 DNA sequence: TGCGCCAGCAGCTTGTCTTGGAGGTCGACGAGCGGGACTGAAGCTTTCTTT. The whole variable domain, filled in from reference TRBV5-1 and TRBJ1-1, reads KAGVTQTPRYLIKTRGQQVTLSCSPISGHRSVSWYQQTPGQGLQFLFEYFSETQRNKGNFPGRFSGRQFSNSRSEMNVSTLELGDSALYLCASSLSWRSTSGTEAFFGQGTRLTVV.

The chain uses TRBV7-9 and TRBJ2-3; 7 bases fit TRBD2. Germline V gene data show CDR1 as SEHNR and CDR2 as FQNEAQ (reference sequence). CDR3 length: 17 residues. Unmatched junction bases numbered 12, after V lost 4 bases and J lost 2 bases. This CDR3 is CASSSAPGLLVTDTQYF. The CDR3 region has the DNA TGTGCCAGCAGCTCGGCCCCGGGACTACTCGTCACAGATACGCAGTATTTT.

The rearrangement links TRBV4-1 to TRBJ2-7, with 10 bases matching TRBD1. Germline values: CDR1 MGHRA, CDR2 YSYEKL. The CDR3 is 15 residues long. V dropped 3 bases and J dropped 4; count of bases not matched to a gene: 6. This CDR3 is CASSQSTGGLYEQYF. CDR3 nucleotides: TGCGCCAGCAGCCAGTCGACAGGGGGCCTGTACGAGCAGTACTTC.

The rearrangement links TRBV2 to TRBJ2-7; 7 nucleotides match TRBD1. This CDR3 is 18 amino acids long. Per the germline V gene, CDR1 is SNHLY and CDR2 is FYNNEI. Trimming took 5 bases from V and 0 from J; bases not matched to a gene: 16. The CDR3 region is CASSISSFLGDSSYEQYF. The CDR3 nucleotides read TGTGCCAGCAGTATTTCCAGTTTCCTGGGGGACAGCTCCTACGAGCAGTACTTC. Variable domain in full (rest from reference TRBV2 and TRBJ2-7): EPEVTQTPSHQVTQMGQEVILRCVPISNHLYFYWYRQILGQKVEFLVSFYNNEISEKSEIFDDQFSVERPDGSNFTLKIRSTKLEDSAMYFCASSISSFLGDSSYEQYFGPGTRLTVT.

The chain is built from TRBV5-1 and TRBJ2-3; D is perhaps TRBD2 (6 bases). Germline values: CDR1 SGHRS, CDR2 YFSETQ. This CDR3 is 14 amino acids long. The V end was cut by 5 bases, the J end by 6 bases, with 16 bases between. The CDR3 DNA reads TGCGCCAGCAGATGGCGGGGCCTCGGGGATACGCAGTATTTT. It specifies CASRWRGLGDTQYF.

The chain's CDR3 is CASSPDGNYGYTF. Here the CDR3 DNA reads TGTGCCAGCAGTCCCGACGGGAACTATGGCTACACCTTC. V usage is TRBV12-3 or TRBV12-4 and J usage is TRBJ1-2; no firm D call. The CDR3 length is 13 residues. The ends were cut back, 5 bases at V and 2 bases at J, with 9 bases in the middle.

This rearrangement joins TRBV29-1 to TRBJ2-5; 12 nucleotides match TRBD1. This CDR3 has 17 residues. Looked up from germline, CDR1 is SQVTM and CDR2 is ANQGSEA. J was trimmed by 5 bases and V by 4 bases; bases with no gene match: 14. CDR3 in DNA: TGCAGCGTTGTTGACCGGGACAGGGGGCCGTTTTGGGAGACCCAGTACTTC. Its translation is CSVVDRDRGPFWETQYF.

This clone was found a few times. V usage is TRBV3-1 (or the pseudogene TRBV3-2) and J usage is TRBJ2-1; D ambiguous. The V end was cut by 1 base, the J end by 6 bases, with 13 bases between. Germline V gives CDR1 LGHDT, CDR2 YNNKEL (reference sequence). The CDR3 is 15 residues long. CDR3 region: CASSQVWWAFNEQFF. CDR3 DNA sequence: TGTGCCAGCAGCCAAGTATGGTGGGCGTTCAATGAGCAGTTCTTC.

This rearrangement joins TRBV7-3 to TRBJ2-6; TRBD2 aligns across 10 bases. Germline CDR1 is SGHTA and CDR2 is FQGTGA. V was clipped by 4 bases and J by 0 bases; unmatched bases: 12. This CDR3 spans 20 amino acids. The CDR3 spells CASSYLASGGLSSGANVLTF. The CDR3 DNA reads as TGTGCCAGCAGCTACCTAGCTAGCGGGGGACTTAGCTCTGGGGCCAACGTCCTGACTTTC.

The chain uses TRBV3-1 (or the pseudogene TRBV3-2) and TRBJ1-2; TRBD1 matches at 8 bases. Germline trimming cut 6 bases from V and 6 bases from J; bases unmatched to any gene: 15. The germline V gene has CDR1 LGHDT and CDR2 YNNKEL (reference sequence). The CDR3 covers 16 residues. CDR3 sequence (DNA): TGTGCCAGCAGTCCGTACGAACAGGGGGGAGAGGATGGCTACACCTTC. It is translated as CASSPYEQGGEDGYTF.

The chain carries TRBV7-2 and TRBJ1-5; D is ambiguous. V lost 2 bases, J lost 7 bases, and 15 bases lay in between. Per the germline V gene, CDR1 is SGHTA and CDR2 is FQGNSA. The CDR3 has 15 residues. The CDR3 DNA reads TGTGCCAGCAGCTTAAGATTCTCGGACTGGCAGCCCCAGCATTTT. Its translation: CASSLRFSDWQPQHF.

This sequence joins TRBV7-9 and TRBJ2-7, with D possibly TRBD2 on 6 matching bases. The CDR3 loop spans 12 amino acids. With 5 bases removed from V and 6 bases from J, the gap between germline ends came to 11 bases. Germline CDR1 is SEHNR and CDR2 is FQNEAQ (reference sequence). This CDR3 is CASSLRGVEQYF. CDR3 in DNA: TGTGCCAGCAGCCTTCGCGGGGTCGAGCAGTACTTC.